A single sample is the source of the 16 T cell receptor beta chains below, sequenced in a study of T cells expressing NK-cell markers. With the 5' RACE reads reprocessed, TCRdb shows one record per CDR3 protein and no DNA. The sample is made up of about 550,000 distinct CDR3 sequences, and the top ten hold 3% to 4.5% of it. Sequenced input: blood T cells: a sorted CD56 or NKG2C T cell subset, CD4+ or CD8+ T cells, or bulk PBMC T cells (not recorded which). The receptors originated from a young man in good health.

CDR3 sequence reads: CASSSSGRATGELFF. This chain uses TRBV28 with TRBJ2-2; TCRdb lists TRBD2, though no DNA is available to test this call. The CDR3 is 15 amino acids. The V gene's germline CDR1 is MDHEN and CDR2 SYDVKM.

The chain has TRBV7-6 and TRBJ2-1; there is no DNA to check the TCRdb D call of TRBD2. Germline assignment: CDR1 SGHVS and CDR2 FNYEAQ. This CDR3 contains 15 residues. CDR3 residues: CASSPAGGPGDEQFF.

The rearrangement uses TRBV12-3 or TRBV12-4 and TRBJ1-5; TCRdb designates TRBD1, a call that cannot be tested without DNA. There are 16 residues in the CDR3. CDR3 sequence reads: CASSSEQGYSNQPQHF.

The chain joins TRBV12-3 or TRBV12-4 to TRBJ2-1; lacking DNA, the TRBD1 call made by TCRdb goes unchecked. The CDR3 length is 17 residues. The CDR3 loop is CASSPPSGVSFGDEQFF.

The CDR3 here is CGVPDGQLNTEAFF. The V and J genes are TRBV20-1 and TRBJ1-1; the D call of TRBD1 rests on TCRdb alone, since no DNA is present to check it. Germline lookup yields CDR1 DFQATT and CDR2 SNEGSKA (reference sequence). The CDR3 covers 14 residues.

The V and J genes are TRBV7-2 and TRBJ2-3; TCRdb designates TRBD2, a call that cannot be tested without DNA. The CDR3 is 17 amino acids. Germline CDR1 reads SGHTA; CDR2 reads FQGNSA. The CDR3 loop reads CASSLVSREARGDTQYF.

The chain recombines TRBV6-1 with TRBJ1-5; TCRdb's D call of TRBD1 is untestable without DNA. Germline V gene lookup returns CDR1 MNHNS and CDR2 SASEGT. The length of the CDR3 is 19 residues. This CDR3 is CASSEPTGTDIYSNQPQHF.

The CDR3 sequence: CASSISTGVNEQFF. The chain carries TRBV7-8 and TRBJ2-1; TCRdb proposes TRBD1, but this gene call is untestable without DNA. The CDR3 is made up of 14 amino acids. Germline V CDR1 and CDR2: SGHVS, FQNEAQ.

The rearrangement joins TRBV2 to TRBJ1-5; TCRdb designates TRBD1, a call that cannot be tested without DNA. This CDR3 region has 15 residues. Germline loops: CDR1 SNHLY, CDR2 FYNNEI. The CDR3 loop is CASRRGQLVNQPQHF.

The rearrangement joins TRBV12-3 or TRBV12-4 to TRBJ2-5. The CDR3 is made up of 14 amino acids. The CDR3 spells CASSSAVTKETQYF.

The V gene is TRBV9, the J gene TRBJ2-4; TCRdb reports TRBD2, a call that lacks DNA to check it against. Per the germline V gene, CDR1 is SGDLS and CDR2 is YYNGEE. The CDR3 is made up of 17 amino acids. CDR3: CASSDSSGSREENIQYF.

CDR3 amino acids: CASSVGRLADTDTQYF. The chain carries TRBV9 and TRBJ2-3; TCRdb gives TRBD2 as the D gene, but with no DNA this cannot be confirmed. Germline-derived CDR1 and CDR2 are SGDLS and YYNGEE. CDR3 length equals 16 residues.

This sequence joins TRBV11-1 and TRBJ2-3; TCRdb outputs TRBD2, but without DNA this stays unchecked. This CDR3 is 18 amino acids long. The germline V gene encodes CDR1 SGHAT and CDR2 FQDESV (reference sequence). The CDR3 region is CASSRGTSGMISTDTQYF.

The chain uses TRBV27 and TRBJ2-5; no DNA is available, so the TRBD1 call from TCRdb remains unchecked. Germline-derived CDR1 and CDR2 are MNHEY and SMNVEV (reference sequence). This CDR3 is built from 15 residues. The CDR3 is CASSMSGPRQETQYF.

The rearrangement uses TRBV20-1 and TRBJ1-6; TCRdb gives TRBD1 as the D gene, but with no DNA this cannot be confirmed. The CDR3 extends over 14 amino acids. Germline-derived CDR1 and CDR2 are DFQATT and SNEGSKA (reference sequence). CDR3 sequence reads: CSARGTGLNSPLHF.

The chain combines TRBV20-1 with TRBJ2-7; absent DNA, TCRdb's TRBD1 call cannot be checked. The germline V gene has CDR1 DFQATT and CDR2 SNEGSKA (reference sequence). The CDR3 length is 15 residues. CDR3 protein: CSAKEPGVRSSEQYF.